One and the same sample provided the 27 T cell receptor beta chains below, sequenced in a study of cytomegalovirus exposure and HLA in healthy donors. Repertoires were generated with immunoSEQ multiplex PCR, while TCRdb's copy carries only in-frame clones and drops some. The data contain more than 300,000 clones, roughly 88% of them singletons. Sequencing input: PBMCs. The receptors were sampled from a woman between 18 and 29 years old in good health and CMV-seronegative.

V is TRBV19 and J is TRBJ1-6; 8 bases line up with TRBD1. Germline CDR1 is LNHDA and CDR2 is SQIVND (reference sequence). V gave up 9 bases and J gave up 11 bases; unmatched junction bases: 12. The length of the CDR3 is 14 residues. The CDR3 nucleotides are TGTGCCAGCTCAGAGGACAGGGAAAATCCACCCCTCCACTTT. It codes for CASSEDRENPPLHF.

Regarding this clone: Other nucleotide sequences from this sample produce the same CDR3. The CDR3, as DNA: TGTGCCAGCAGTTTGCGGGAGAATCAGCCCCAGCATTTT. This codes for CASSLRENQPQHF. The chain carries TRBV27 and TRBJ1-5, with unresolved D. Trimming stripped 3 bases from V and 4 bases from J, with 7 bases between. The germline CDR1 and CDR2 sequences are MNHEY and SMNVEV (reference sequence). This CDR3 is 13 amino acids long.

CDR3 loop: CASSGGTTTGTSEAFF. DNA for the CDR3: TGTGCCAGCAGTGGGGGAACCACTACAGGGACCTCTGAAGCTTTCTTT. The chain combines TRBV6-1 with TRBJ1-1; D is perhaps TRBD1 (6 bases). V lost 4 bases and J 6 bases, leaving 21 bases between the germline ends. The CDR3 is 16 residues long. Germline CDR1 reads MNHNS; CDR2 reads SASEGT.

This chain joins TRBV10-1 and TRBJ2-1; 7 positions match TRBD1. Looked up from germline, CDR1 is WNHNN and CDR2 is SYGVQD (reference sequence). The CDR3 spans 15 residues. After removal of 2 bases from V and 9 bases from J, the junction contained 10 bases not matched to a gene. The CDR3 nucleotides are TGCGCCAGCAGTGAGCTCCGGGACAGCAGGGTTGAGCAGTTCTTC. Its translation is CASSELRDSRVEQFF.

Remarks on this clone: The junction shows a germline mismatch at one end, possibly a read error. The chain has TRBV6-6 and TRBJ1-2; D not certain. This CDR3 comprises 12 residues. The germline V gene has CDR1 MNHNY and CDR2 SVGAGI (reference sequence). CDR3 loop: CASSYSEGKTNF. Here the CDR3 DNA reads TGTGCCAGCAGTTACTCAGAGGGAAAAACAAACTTC.

V is TRBV6-5 and J is TRBJ2-7, with D perhaps matching TRBD1 (6 bases). CDR1 and CDR2 (germline): MNHEY, SVGAGI. The V end was cut by 2 bases, the J end by 0 bases, with 8 bases between. The CDR3 has 14 amino acids. The CDR3 DNA reads as TGTGCCAGCAGTTACGGGGACAACTCCTACGAGCAGTACTTC. It codes for CASSYGDNSYEQYF.

V usage is TRBV28 and J usage is TRBJ2-7; 13 nucleotides align to TRBD2. Germline assignment: CDR1 MDHEN and CDR2 SYDVKM. The CDR3 consists of 14 residues. V gave up 6 bases and J gave up 9 bases; unmatched junction bases: 8. CDR3 loop: CASSPGLAGRVQYF. The CDR3 nucleotides are TGTGCCAGCAGCCCGGGACTAGCGGGACGAGTGCAGTACTTC. Filled out from reference TRBV28 and TRBJ2-7, the complete variable domain reads DVKVTQSSRYLVKRTGEKVFLECVQDMDHENMFWYRQDPGLGLRLIYFSYDVKMKEKGDIPEGYSVSREKKERFSLILESASTNQTSMYLCASSPGLAGRVQYFGPGTRLTVT.

The chain couples TRBV4-1 to TRBJ2-3, with 10 positions matching TRBD2. After removal of 2 bases from V and 5 bases from J, the junction contained 4 bases not matched to a gene. From germline, CDR1 is MGHRA and CDR2 YSYEKL. The CDR3 spans 15 residues. CDR3 sequence: CASSQLAGEGDTQYF. CDR3 DNA: TGCGCCAGCAGCCAACTAGCGGGAGAGGGAGATACGCAGTATTTT.

The chain recombines TRBV15 with TRBJ2-3; D remains unclear. V dropped 1 base and J dropped 0 bases, with 11 bases sitting between them. This CDR3 comprises 16 residues. Germline-derived CDR1 and CDR2 are LNHNV and YYDKDF (reference sequence). CDR3 sequence: CATSRGRKTSTDTQYF. The DNA of the CDR3 is TGTGCCACCAGCAGAGGCCGGAAGACTAGCACAGATACGCAGTATTTT.

This clone was counted only a few times. The chain combines TRBV2 with TRBJ2-7; 9 bases match TRBD1. The length of the CDR3 is 14 residues. The germline V gene encodes CDR1 SNHLY and CDR2 FYNNEI. J was trimmed by 5 bases and V by 6 bases; bases with no gene match: 8. For the CDR3, the DNA is TGTGCCAGCAGGAGGGACAGGGTTACCCACGAGCAGTACTTC. This codes for CASRRDRVTHEQYF.

V gene TRBV5-4 combines with J gene TRBJ1-1; TRBD1 matches 7 bases. Germline V gene sequence: CDR1 SGHNT, CDR2 YYREEE (reference sequence). CDR3 length: 13 amino acids. The V gene end was trimmed by 7 bases and the J gene end by 0 bases; junction bases not matched to a gene: 3. DNA of the CDR3: TGTGCCAGCCCAGGGGGGTTGAACACTGAAGCTTTCTTT. Protein sequence: CASPGGLNTEAFF.

Comment on this clone: At one end, the junction sequence differs from germline, possibly due to a read error. The V gene is TRBV5-1, the J gene TRBJ2-7; possible D gene TRBD1, 6 bases. The germline V gene has CDR1 SGHRS and CDR2 YFSETQ. The CDR3 totals 15 residues. DNA of the CDR3: TGTGCCAGCAGCCCGCCCGGGACACGGCTGTTCGAGCAGTACTTC. Its protein is CASSPPGTRLFEQYF.

The sample holds a few counts of this clone. This sequence joins TRBV30 and TRBJ1-5; TRBD1 matches at 11 bases. CDR3 size: 16 residues. The junction had 9 bases not matched to a gene; V was cut back by 3 bases and J by 5 bases. Germline loops: CDR1 GTSNPN, CDR2 SVGIG (reference sequence). The CDR3 loop reads CAWSDPGQGDHQPQHF. CDR3 in DNA: TGTGCCTGGAGCGATCCGGGACAGGGGGATCATCAGCCCCAGCATTTT. The variable domain in full, with the rest retrieved from reference TRBV30 and TRBJ1-5, is SQTIHQWPATLVQPVGSPLSLECTVEGTSNPNLYWYRQAAGRGLQLLFYSVGIGQISSEVPQNLSASRPQDRQFILSSKKLLLSDSGFYLCAWSDPGQGDHQPQHFGDGTRLSIL.

This sequence joins TRBV4-2 and TRBJ1-2; the match to TRBD1 covers 12 bases. Trimming at V came to 0 bases and at J to 3 bases, leaving 5 bases not matched to a gene. This CDR3 has 17 amino acids. Germline assignment: CDR1 LGHNA and CDR2 YNFKEQ. The CDR3 loop reads CASSQEGDRGRYYGYTF. CDR3 nucleotides: TGTGCCAGCAGCCAAGAGGGGGACAGGGGGCGATACTATGGCTACACCTTC.

This rearrangement joins TRBV2 to TRBJ1-3; TRBD1 matches 8 bases. V dropped 6 bases and J dropped 1; count of bases not matched to a gene: 2. This CDR3 has 14 amino acids. Germline V gene sequence: CDR1 SNHLY, CDR2 FYNNEI. CDR3 in DNA: TGTGCCAGCAGCCGGACAGGGTCTGGAAACACCATATATTTT. Translation: CASSRTGSGNTIYF.

The CDR3 sequence: CASSAGQEEQYF. In DNA, the CDR3 is TGTGCCAGCAGCGCCGGACAGGAAGAGCAGTACTTC. The chain combines TRBV7-9 with TRBJ2-7; 7 bases line up with TRBD1. Germline V gene data show CDR1 as SEHNR and CDR2 as FQNEAQ (reference sequence). Unmatched junction bases numbered 5, after V lost 5 bases and J lost 7 bases. This CDR3 has 12 amino acids.

The chain carries TRBV4-1 and TRBJ2-2, with 14 positions matching TRBD2. The length of the CDR3 is 17 residues. The germline V gene has CDR1 MGHRA and CDR2 YSYEKL. The trim removed 4 bases at V and 1 base at J, leaving 2 bases unmatched. CDR3 coding DNA: TGCGCCAGCAGCCCGGGACTAGCGGGGGTGAACACCGGGGAGCTGTTTTTT. Its protein product is CASSPGLAGVNTGELFF.

This sequence joins TRBV7-2 and TRBJ1-1; TRBD1 is a possible D gene (6 bases). CDR1 is SGHTA and CDR2 is FQGNSA in the germline V gene. The V gene lost 6 bases and the J gene lost 3 bases, with 17 bases spanning the gap. The CDR3 length is 15 residues. The DNA for the CDR3 is TGTGCCAGCAGAAAAAGGGGGAATGGGGACACTGAAGCTTTCTTT. Protein sequence: CASRKRGNGDTEAFF.

This chain links TRBV28 with TRBJ1-1, with 7 bases lining up with TRBD1. Germline V CDR1 and CDR2: MDHEN, SYDVKM. V dropped 5 bases and J dropped 0; count of bases not matched to a gene: 6. The CDR3 sequence is 15 residues long. CDR3 nucleotides: TGTGCCAGCAGTCCGCCGACAGGGATGAACACTGAAGCTTTCTTT. This gives the protein CASSPPTGMNTEAFF. Combining the CDR3 with reference TRBV28 and TRBJ1-1 gives the whole variable domain DVKVTQSSRYLVKRTGEKVFLECVQDMDHENMFWYRQDPGLGLRLIYFSYDVKMKEKGDIPEGYSVSREKKERFSLILESASTNQTSMYLCASSPPTGMNTEAFFGQGTRLTVV.

This clone has a single count. The rearrangement joins TRBV19 to TRBJ2-7, with 9 bases lining up with TRBD2. V gave up 5 bases and J gave up 2 bases; unmatched junction bases: 16. Germline V gene sequence: CDR1 LNHDA, CDR2 SQIVND (reference sequence). This CDR3 is 18 amino acids long. The CDR3: CASSQGLAGRFLTYEQYF. The DNA for the CDR3 is TGTGCCAGTAGTCAAGGGCTAGCGGGGAGATTCCTCACCTACGAGCAGTACTTC.

There are a few counts of this clone. This chain links TRBV5-1 with TRBJ2-7, with D unresolved. CDR1 is SGHRS, CDR2 YFSETQ, per germline. V shed 2 bases and J shed 5 bases, with 5 bases lying between them. The CDR3 runs to 11 residues. The CDR3 DNA reads TGCGCCAGCAGCTTTTCTAACGAGCAGTACTTC. This translates into CASSFSNEQYF.

V gene TRBV25-1 combines with J gene TRBJ2-1; possibly TRBD1 for D (6 bases). The germline V gene has CDR1 MGHDK and CDR2 SYGVNS. V was clipped by 5 bases and J by 0 bases, with 14 bases between them. The length of the CDR3 is 16 residues. CDR3 nucleotides: TGTGCCAGCAGTCCCATAGGGGGTAGCTCCTACAATGAGCAGTTCTTC. Its protein is CASSPIGGSSYNEQFF.

This rearrangement joins TRBV9 to TRBJ2-2; D ambiguous. V dropped 6 bases and J dropped 0 bases, with 12 bases sitting between them. Germline CDR1 and CDR2: SGDLS and YYNGEE. This CDR3 comprises 15 residues. The CDR3 sequence: CASTRLFSNTGELFF. The CDR3 DNA sequence: TGTGCCAGCACCAGACTGTTTTCGAACACCGGGGAGCTGTTTTTT.

The chain uses TRBV28 and TRBJ2-3; D is uncertain. The CDR3 is 18 residues long. Trimming took 2 bases from V and 0 from J, leaving 18 bases between them. CDR1 is MDHEN, CDR2 SYDVKM, per germline. The CDR3 nucleotides are TGTGCCAGCAGTTTAGACACCTACAGCCCATATAGCACAGATACGCAGTATTTT. Its translation is CASSLDTYSPYSTDTQYF.

V usage is TRBV7-3 and J usage is TRBJ2-1; tentatively, D is TRBD2 (5 bases). Germline lookup yields CDR1 SGHTA and CDR2 FQGTGA. This CDR3 comprises 16 residues. Deletions cut 5 bases from V and 0 bases from J, with 14 bases between. The CDR3 sequence is CASSPSRRSSYNEQFF. The CDR3 DNA reads as TGTGCCAGCAGCCCCTCGAGGAGGAGCTCCTACAATGAGCAGTTCTTC.

The J gene is TRBJ2-3, the V gene TRBV5-1; the match to TRBD2 covers 9 bases. The CDR3 runs to 18 residues. The germline CDR1 and CDR2 sequences are SGHRS and YFSETQ. V gave up 4 bases and J gave up 4 bases; unmatched junction bases: 16. The CDR3 here is CASSPPRGGGSIADTQYF. CDR3 nucleotide sequence: TGCGCCAGCAGCCCCCCCCGCGGGGGGGGCTCTATCGCAGATACGCAGTATTTT.

In this sample, this clone turned up once. This sequence joins TRBV18 and TRBJ2-1, with TRBD2 as a possible D gene (6 bases). The CDR3 has 16 amino acids. V lost 3 bases and J 2 bases, leaving 14 bases between the germline ends. From germline, CDR1 is KGHSH and CDR2 LQKENI. CDR3 DNA sequence: TGTGCCAGCTCACCGACGGGAAAGCGGGCCTACAATGAGCAGTTCTTC. Protein: CASSPTGKRAYNEQFF.